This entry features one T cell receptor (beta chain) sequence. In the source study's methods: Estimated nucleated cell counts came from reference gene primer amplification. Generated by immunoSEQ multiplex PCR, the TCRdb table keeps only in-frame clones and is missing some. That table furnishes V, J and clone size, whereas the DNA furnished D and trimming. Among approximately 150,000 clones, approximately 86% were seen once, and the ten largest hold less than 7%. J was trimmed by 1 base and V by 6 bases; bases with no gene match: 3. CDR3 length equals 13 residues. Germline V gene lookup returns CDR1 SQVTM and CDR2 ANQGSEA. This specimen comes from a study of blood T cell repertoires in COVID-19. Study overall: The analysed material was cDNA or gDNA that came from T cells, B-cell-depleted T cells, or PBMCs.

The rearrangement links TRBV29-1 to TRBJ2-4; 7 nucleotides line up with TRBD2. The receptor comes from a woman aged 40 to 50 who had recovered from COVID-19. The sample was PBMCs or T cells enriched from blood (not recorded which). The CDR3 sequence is CSVPGGAKNIQYF. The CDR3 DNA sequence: TGCAGCGTGCCCGGGGGGGCCAAAAACATTCAGTACTTC.